This is a list of T cell receptor beta chains from one sample in a study of cytomegalovirus exposure and HLA in healthy donors. Profiled with immunoSEQ multiplex PCR; TCRdb holds only in-frame clones, not every one. The sample has under 150,000 clones. Sequencing input: PBMCs. These receptors all come from a woman aged 55-75 years in good health and CMV-seronegative. The CDR3 runs from the conserved cysteine through the conserved F or W.

CDR3	length	V	J
CASSSRTGGRAGTGELFF	18	TRBV5-1	TRBJ2-2
CASSSGTVTREQYF	14	TRBV21-1	TRBJ2-5
CASSSQGAGNQPQHF	15	TRBV5-8	TRBJ1-5
CARGGGGHTGELFF	14	TRBV2	TRBJ2-2
CASSARDRGMNTEAFF	16	TRBV9	TRBJ1-1
CASSVVSGRDNEQFF	15	TRBV9	TRBJ2-1
CASSYGTGYEQYF	13	TRBV6-5	TRBJ2-7
CASSPGTSGGTQYF	14	TRBV7-3	TRBJ2-5
CASALAGVGTDTQYF	15	TRBV5-1	TRBJ2-3
CASSHPLRTGRVGYTF	16	TRBV4-1	TRBJ1-2
CASSEGTSAYF	11	TRBV2	TRBJ2-3
CASSPDSSNQPQHF	14	TRBV7-6	TRBJ1-5
CASSLPTGGLYNEQFF	16	TRBV5-1	TRBJ2-1
CASSEDTKRGETQYF	15	TRBV10-2	TRBJ2-5
CASSSGTGGTEQFF	14	TRBV27	TRBJ2-1
CASSPGTGGSYEQYF	15	TRBV5-4	TRBJ2-7
CASSDSHRAGELFF	14	TRBV6-4	TRBJ2-2
CASSTLLGSFNTDTQYF	17	TRBV19	TRBJ2-3
CAITRRQVTFQPQHF	15	TRBV6-1	TRBJ1-5
CASSSPPGYTF	11	TRBV28	TRBJ1-2
CASSLTLAGARGYSNYGYTF	20	TRBV28	TRBJ1-2
CASSSQQGTGELFF	14	TRBV28	TRBJ2-2
CASRKDTTAF	10	TRBV11-2	TRBJ1-2
CASSLAPPSRLYF	13	TRBV11-2	TRBJ2-5
CASSEMSFSYNEQFF	15	TRBV2	TRBJ2-1
CASSELYGTYNEQFF	15	TRBV6-1	TRBJ2-1
CASLAIYTGYGYTF	14	TRBV28	TRBJ1-2
CASSQGQGFAGELFF	15	TRBV11-2	TRBJ2-2
CASMGQGGNTIYF	13	TRBV10-1	TRBJ1-3
CASSSYRGQETQYF	14	TRBV5-1	TRBJ2-5
CASSLSGGRELFF	13	TRBV28	TRBJ2-2
CASSSSQGVQRNTEAFF	17	TRBV28	TRBJ1-1